This T cell receptor beta chain was sequenced in a study of technical replicates of blood from a handful of donors. Data came from immunoSEQ multiplex PCR; TCRdb stores just in-frame clones and leaves some out. The sample contains around 68,000 clones, nearly 98% of which appear only once. The V gene's germline CDR1 is SGHTA and CDR2 FQGNSA. V dropped 1 base and J dropped 6 bases, with 13 bases sitting between them. The CDR3 runs 14 residues. This clone was seen a single time. Sequenced sample: T cells isolated from PBMCs. This TCR was recovered from a human donor in good health. The chain carries TRBV7-2 and TRBJ2-7, with D unclear. The CDR3 nucleotides are TGTGCCAGCAGCTTAGTGTCGGGTGATCGCGAGCAGTACTTC. It encodes CASSLVSGDREQYF.